The next 25 T cell receptor beta chains were all read from a single sample in a study of T cells in Graves' hyperthyroidism and ophthalmopathy. Authors of the study amplified TCR beta CDR3 regions from RNA transcripts. The HTBI primer set was used in a first-round RT-PCR of the TCR CDR3. TCRdb itself ran the multiplex PCR reads through MiXCR, one entry per CDR3 protein. The sample yields some 740,000 distinct CDR3 sequences, 14% seen once. Sequencing was performed on blood. These receptor sequences come from a woman aged 18-29 years with Graves' hyperthyroidism.

V and J are TRBV27 and TRBJ1-6, with a tentative D call TRBD1 (5 bases). V was shortened by 0 bases and J by 11 bases, with 23 bases between the two germline ends. Germline CDR1 is MNHEY and CDR2 is SMNVEV (reference sequence). The CDR3 spans 18 residues. CDR3 sequence (DNA): TGTGCCAGCAGTTTATCTGTCTTGCGGTGGGGGTGGCGTCCACCCCTCCACTTT. It yields the protein CASSLSVLRWGWRPPLHF.

This chain links TRBV5-1 with TRBJ1-2; TRBD1 aligns across 11 bases. This CDR3 has 17 residues. CDR1 SGHRS and CDR2 YFSETQ come from the germline V gene. The V and J ends lost 5 bases and 2 bases, in that order; junction bases with no gene match: 11. CDR3 in amino acids: CASSLGSGTGGNYGYTF. DNA of the CDR3: TGCGCCAGCAGTCTAGGTTCCGGGACAGGGGGGAACTATGGCTACACCTTC.

This clonotype appeared a few times. The gene calls are TRBV7-9 and TRBJ1-5, with a possible D match to TRBD1 (6 bases). Germline V gene data show CDR1 as SEHNR and CDR2 as FQNEAQ (reference sequence). Deletions cut 5 bases from V and 7 bases from J, with 15 bases between. This CDR3 is built from 14 residues. CDR3: CASSHEGVGQPQHF. CDR3 nucleotides: TGTGCCAGCAGCCATGAGGGGGTCGGGCAGCCCCAGCATTTT.

This clonotype was observed at least ten times. V usage is TRBV2 and J usage is TRBJ2-7; D possibly corresponds to TRBD2 (6 bases). Germline-derived CDR1 and CDR2 are SNHLY and FYNNEI. Trimming took 8 bases from V and 1 from J, leaving 21 bases between them. The CDR3 length is 16 residues. The chain's CDR3 is CASHRGATGESYEQYF. The CDR3 DNA follows: TGTGCCAGCCATCGAGGGGCGACGGGAGAATCCTACGAGCAGTACTTC.

The chain recombines TRBV5-6 with TRBJ2-7, with D perhaps TRBD2 (7 bases). The V and J ends lost 4 bases and 7 bases respectively, with 21 bases between them. This CDR3 is 15 amino acids long. Germline V gene data show CDR1 as SGHDT and CDR2 as YYEEEE. The CDR3 DNA is TGTGCCAGCAGCATCCGGGGGGCGGGAGTCGGTGAGCAGTACTTC. This sequence encodes CASSIRGAGVGEQYF.

This clonotype was counted ten times or more. The rearrangement joins TRBV20-1 to TRBJ2-7; possibly TRBD1 or TRBD2 for D (5 bases each). The CDR3 has 17 amino acids. V was pared by 1 base and J by 4 bases, with 23 bases between. Germline CDR1 is DFQATT and CDR2 is SNEGSKA (reference sequence). This CDR3 is CSARVDFGAFGAYEQYF. DNA for the CDR3: TGCAGTGCTAGAGTAGACTTCGGGGCCTTCGGGGCTTACGAGCAGTACTTC.

There are many counts of this clonotype. V is TRBV18 and J is TRBJ1-5, with 8 bases matching TRBD1. Germline values: CDR1 KGHSH, CDR2 LQKENI. V lost 4 bases to trimming and J lost 3 bases; unmatched junction nucleotides: 5. The CDR3 covers 15 residues. The CDR3 DNA is TGTGCCAGCTCACTAGGACAGGGTTACAATCAGCCCCAGCATTTT. Amino acids: CASSLGQGYNQPQHF. The entire variable domain, with the rest obtained from reference TRBV18 and TRBJ1-5, is as follows: NAGVMQNPRHLVRRRGQEARLRCSPMKGHSHVYWYRQLPEEGLKFMVYLQKENIIDESGMPKERFSAEFPKEGPSILRIQQVVRGDSAAYFCASSLGQGYNQPQHFGDGTRLSIL.

This clonotype was counted a single time. The chain couples TRBV29-1 to TRBJ2-3; 8 bases align to TRBD2. Germline CDR1 is SQVTM and CDR2 is ANQGSEA. Unmatched junction bases numbered 10, after V lost 7 bases and J lost 4 bases. This CDR3 has 14 residues. The CDR3, as DNA: TGCAGCGCCCGGACTAGCTTCGGTCCAGATACGCAGTATTTT. It yields the protein CSARTSFGPDTQYF.

This clonotype was counted ten times or more. The chain links TRBV2 to TRBJ2-5; 12 nucleotides align to TRBD2. From germline, CDR1 is SNHLY and CDR2 FYNNEI. With 6 bases clipped from V and 5 bases from J, the junction kept 7 bases outside the gene matches. The CDR3 consists of 15 residues. The CDR3 DNA sequence: TGTGCCAGCAGCGGACTAGCGGGAAGGGGGGAGACCCAGTACTTC. Protein product: CASSGLAGRGETQYF.

The J gene is TRBJ2-1, the V gene TRBV30; D is unresolved. The CDR3 is 12 amino acids. CDR1 GTSNPN and CDR2 SVGIG come from the germline V gene (reference sequence). The germline V and J ends were trimmed by 8 bases and 5 bases, with 13 bases remaining between them. The CDR3 reads CAGKQRNNEQFF. The DNA for the CDR3 is TGTGCCGGTAAACAGAGGAACAATGAGCAGTTCTTC. The full variable domain, with the rest looked up from reference TRBV30 and TRBJ2-1, is SQTIHQWPATLVQPVGSPLSLECTVEGTSNPNLYWYRQAAGRGLQLLFYSVGIGQISSEVPQNLSASRPQDRQFILSSKKLLLSDSGFYLCAGKQRNNEQFFGPGTRLTVL.

V gene TRBV19 combines with J gene TRBJ2-7; TRBD2 might be the D (5 bases). CDR1 is LNHDA and CDR2 is SQIVND in the germline V gene (reference sequence). The CDR3 has 15 residues. Trimming stripped 3 bases from V and 3 bases from J, with 15 bases between. CDR3 DNA: TGTGCCAGTAGTATCCGGGGTTCGAACGTCTACGAGCAGTACTTC. Its translation is CASSIRGSNVYEQYF. The full variable domain, in which reference TRBV19 and TRBJ2-7 provide the parts outside the CDR3, is DGGITQSPKYLFRKEGQNVTLSCEQNLNHDAMYWYRQDPGQGLRLIYYSQIVNDFQKGDIAEGYSVSREKKESFPLTVTSAQKNPTAFYLCASSIRGSNVYEQYFGPGTRLTVT.

In its sample, this clonotype was seen many times. CDR3 DNA sequence: TGTGCCTGGAGTCAACAGGGGGGATCTAAGGGCTACACCTTC. It codes for CAWSQQGGSKGYTF. The V and J genes are TRBV30 and TRBJ1-2; 8 positions agree with TRBD1. CDR1 and CDR2 (germline): GTSNPN, SVGIG (reference sequence). Trimming took 2 bases from V and 8 from J; bases not matched to a gene: 10. The CDR3 is made up of 14 amino acids.

This clonotype was found many times. The rearrangement uses TRBV11-2 and TRBJ2-1; 11 bases agree with TRBD2. The germline gives CDR1 SGHAT, CDR2 FQNNGV. The CDR3 is made up of 14 amino acids. V was clipped by 6 bases and J by 15 bases; unmatched bases: 13. CDR3 in DNA: TGTGCCAGCAGTTACGAACTAGCGGGGGTAATCACGTTCTTC. It codes for CASSYELAGVITFF.

This clonotype was counted many times. The rearrangement uses TRBV28 and TRBJ2-7, with TRBD2 identical over 9 bases. The V gene's germline CDR1 is MDHEN and CDR2 SYDVKM. V dropped 3 bases and J dropped 1; count of bases not matched to a gene: 4. The CDR3 has 15 residues. CDR3 in DNA: TGTGCCAGCAGTTTTGGGCTAGCGGGATCCTACGAGCAGTACTTC. This gives the protein CASSFGLAGSYEQYF.

This clonotype has ten or more counts. The CDR3 protein is CASSSPRGKIEKLFF. The CDR3, as DNA: TGTGCCAGCAGCTCTCCACGGGGGAAGATCGAAAAACTGTTTTTT. The V call is TRBV11-2, the J call TRBJ1-4; maybe TRBD1 (5 bases). This CDR3 has 15 amino acids. Trimming shortened V by 4 bases and J by 8 bases, and 17 bases separated the two germline ends. CDR1 and CDR2 (germline): SGHAT, FQNNGV.

The rearrangement uses TRBV4-2 and TRBJ2-3, with 7 bases that match TRBD2. This CDR3 is 16 amino acids long. After removal of 0 bases from V and 4 bases from J, the junction contained 7 bases not matched to a gene. CDR1 and CDR2 from the germline V gene are LGHNA and YNFKEQ. CDR3 residues: CASSQDLGGSADTQYF. CDR3 sequence (DNA): TGTGCCAGCAGCCAAGATTTAGGCGGGAGTGCAGATACGCAGTATTTT.

This clonotype was seen once. The chain has TRBV11-3 and TRBJ2-7, with D possibly being TRBD1 (5 bases). CDR3 length: 15 residues. Germline CDR1 and CDR2: SGHNT and YENEEA. The V gene lost 0 bases and the J gene lost 4 bases, with 13 bases spanning the gap. CDR3 in amino acids: CASSLDDSMTYEQYF. The CDR3 DNA follows: TGTGCCAGCAGCTTAGATGACAGTATGACGTACGAGCAGTACTTC.

This clonotype was seen at least ten times. The V and J genes are TRBV7-8 and TRBJ2-3, with 11 nucleotides matching TRBD2. The length of the CDR3 is 21 residues. The junction had 15 bases not matched to a gene; V was cut back by 1 base and J by 0 bases. In germline, CDR1 is SGHVS, CDR2 FQNEAQ. CDR3 amino acids: CASSLGVAGLAGGLSTDTQYF. The CDR3 DNA is TGTGCCAGCAGCTTAGGCGTGGCGGGGCTAGCGGGAGGCCTAAGCACAGATACGCAGTATTTT.

This clonotype has at least ten counts. The chain combines TRBV2 with TRBJ2-3; TRBD2 agrees at 9 bases. The junction had 6 bases not matched to a gene; V was cut back by 0 bases and J by 2 bases. The CDR3 sequence is 17 residues long. Germline lookup yields CDR1 SNHLY and CDR2 FYNNEI. The CDR3 spells CASSEAGLAGYTDTQYF. DNA of the CDR3: TGTGCCAGCAGTGAAGCGGGGCTAGCGGGATACACAGATACGCAGTATTTT. The entire variable domain, with the rest obtained from reference TRBV2 and TRBJ2-3, is as follows: EPEVTQTPSHQVTQMGQEVILRCVPISNHLYFYWYRQILGQKVEFLVSFYNNEISEKSEIFDDQFSVERPDGSNFTLKIRSTKLEDSAMYFCASSEAGLAGYTDTQYFGPGTRLTVL.

A few counts support this clonotype. The V and J genes are TRBV7-9 and TRBJ1-5, with 7 bases identical to TRBD1. The CDR3 runs to 17 residues. Germline CDR1 reads SEHNR; CDR2 reads FQNEAQ (reference sequence). V gave up 1 base and J gave up 1 base; unmatched junction bases: 7. Written as DNA, the CDR3 is TGTGCCAGCAGCTTAGGGACAGGACCGAGGAGCAATCAGCCCCAGCATTTT. Translation: CASSLGTGPRSNQPQHF.

This sequence joins TRBV12-3 or TRBV12-4 and TRBJ1-1; D not resolved. Trimming removed 0 bases from V and 7 bases from J, with 12 bases in between. This CDR3 spans 14 amino acids. The chain's CDR3 is CASSLAVRGIEAFF. CDR3 in DNA: TGTGCCAGCAGTTTAGCGGTAAGAGGAATTGAAGCTTTCTTT.

The V gene is TRBV6-5, the J gene TRBJ2-7; D possibly corresponds to TRBD2 (5 bases). Trimming stripped 6 bases from V and 2 bases from J, with 17 bases between. The CDR3 runs 15 residues. Germline V gene data show CDR1 as MNHEY and CDR2 as SVGAGI. CDR3 nucleotide sequence: TGTGCCAGCAGATCGCCGCGGAGGCCGACCTACGAGCAGTACTTC. Protein sequence: CASRSPRRPTYEQYF.

This clonotype was seen repeatedly, ten times or more. The genes are TRBV28 and TRBJ2-7; TRBD1 aligns across 9 bases. The junction had 5 bases not matched to a gene; V was cut back by 5 bases and J by 6 bases. The CDR3 loop spans 13 amino acids. The V gene's germline CDR1 is MDHEN and CDR2 SYDVKM. The CDR3 region has the DNA TGTGCCAGCAGTCTGGGACAGGGCAGCGAGCAGTACTTC. Residues: CASSLGQGSEQYF.

V and J are TRBV7-9 and TRBJ2-7; 12 bases are a match to TRBD2. J was trimmed by 5 bases and V by 5 bases; bases with no gene match: 7. In germline, CDR1 is SEHNR, CDR2 FQNEAQ (reference sequence). The CDR3 length is 15 residues. CDR3 sequence reads: CASSPLAGGRNEQYF. CDR3 DNA sequence: TGTGCCAGCAGCCCGCTAGCGGGAGGGCGGAACGAGCAGTACTTC.

In regard to this clonotype: Given a much more abundant clone one base away, this may be a read error. The chain links TRBV11-2 to TRBJ2-5; TRBD2 aligns across 8 bases. With 4 bases clipped from V and 3 bases from J, the junction kept 13 bases outside the gene matches. CDR3 length: 17 residues. Germline CDR1 is SGHAT and CDR2 is FQNNGV. The chain's CDR3 is CASSCSFSGINEETQYF. The CDR3, as DNA: TGTGCCAGCAGCTGTTCCTTTAGCGGGATCAATGAAGAGACCCAGTACTTC.